This is a list of T cell receptor beta chains from one sample in a study of T cells after posttransplantation cyclophosphamide. The repertoire was sequenced with immunoSEQ multiplex PCR; TCRdb's copy has only in-frame clones and lacks some. The data contain tens of thousands of clones, around 95% of them singletons. The sample taken for sequencing was PBMCs. The receptors were sampled from a woman aged 30 to 39 in good health and a related stem cell transplant donor. The CDR3 runs from the conserved cysteine through the conserved F or W.

V gene: TRBV5-6; CDR3 protein: CAGGQGATYNSPLHF
V gene: TRBV19; CDR3 protein: CASSLSPGNGNEKLFF
V gene: TRBV4-1; CDR3 protein: CASSHAVRGQGHYGYTF
V gene: TRBV5-4; CDR3 protein: CASSLNGAGWGTEAFF
V gene: TRBV7-2; CDR3 protein: CASSEDSSTYEQYF
V gene: TRBV7-8; CDR3 protein: CASSNIIGRQETQYF
V gene: TRBV7-9; CDR3 protein: CASSLPRFDTGFHSYGYTF
V gene: TRBV11-2; CDR3 protein: CASSLDWDRGEQFF
V gene: TRBV2; CDR3 protein: CASGTGASGANVLTF
V gene: TRBV30; CDR3 protein: CAWSYQETQYF
V gene: TRBV5-1; CDR3 protein: CASSRKDSSNYGYTF
V gene: TRBV2; CDR3 protein: CASRGDRGNSEQYF
V gene: TRBV7-2; CDR3 protein: CASSLGAQGYGYTF
V gene: TRBV2; CDR3 protein: CASSASYEQYF
V gene: TRBV2; CDR3 protein: CASSEQGTINEKLFF
V gene: TRBV9; CDR3 protein: CASSRNPGDSYEQYF